These 32 T cell receptor beta chains came from one sample sequenced in a study of graft-versus-host responses after intestinal transplantation. Method: immunoSEQ multiplex PCR; TCRdb's copy keeps in-frame clones and lacks some. The sample has more than 65,000 clones, about 80% seen once. Their recognized antigens are unknown. The sequencing used unstimulated CD4+ T cells sorted from spleen or lymph node cells, collected before transplant. The receptors stem from a human donor who was the organ donor for an intestinal transplant.

The chain employs TRBV5-6 and TRBJ2-7; possible D gene TRBD2, 5 bases. Germline V gene sequence: CDR1 SGHDT, CDR2 YYEEEE. This CDR3 contains 14 residues. Trimming cost V 0 bases and J 2 bases, with 9 bases left between them. The CDR3 DNA is TGTGCCAGCAGCTTGGACCGGGGTACCTACGAGCAGTACGTC. Protein: CASSLDRGTYEQYV.

The J gene is TRBJ1-4, the V gene TRBV9; D call uncertain. Germline V gives CDR1 SGDLS, CDR2 YYNGEE. The V and J ends lost 3 bases and 8 bases respectively, with 11 bases between them. The length of the CDR3 is 13 residues. The CDR3 sequence: CASSAEGGEKLFF. Written as DNA, the CDR3 is TGTGCCAGCAGCGCAGAGGGCGGGGAAAAACTGTTTTTT.

This clone was picked up a small number of times. The same CDR3 is also encoded by other DNA sequences in this sample. The chain has TRBV10-3 and TRBJ1-2, with D possibly TRBD1 on 6 matching bases. Germline V gene data show CDR1 as ENHRY and CDR2 as SYGVKD. CDR3 length: 12 residues. V was shortened by 5 bases and J by 6 bases, with 10 bases between the two germline ends. CDR3 amino acids: CAISPTGDGYTF. As DNA, the CDR3 is TGTGCCATCAGTCCGACAGGAGATGGCTACACCTTC.

The J gene is TRBJ1-5, the V gene TRBV6-6; TRBD1 matches at 8 bases. V was pared by 7 bases and J by 4 bases, with 6 bases of the junction left unmatched. The germline gives CDR1 MNHNY, CDR2 SVGAGI (reference sequence). The CDR3 spans 14 residues. The CDR3 protein is CASNLDRGNQPQHF. The CDR3 DNA follows: TGTGCCAGCAACCTTGACAGGGGTAATCAGCCCCAGCATTTT.

The V call is TRBV6-1, the J call TRBJ1-2; D remains ambiguous. Trimming took off 3 bases at V and 1 base at J, with 3 bases between the two ends. CDR3 length: 12 amino acids. The germline V gene encodes CDR1 MNHNS and CDR2 SASEGT. The CDR3, as DNA: TGTGCCAGCAGTGACGGTAACTATGGCTACACCTTC. Protein sequence: CASSDGNYGYTF.

CDR3 residues: CASSDSRGLGYGYTF. The CDR3 DNA is TGTGCCAGCAGTGACTCAAGGGGCCTTGGCTATGGCTACACCTTC. The chain couples TRBV6-4 to TRBJ1-2, with a tentative D call TRBD1 (5 bases). Germline lookup yields CDR1 MRHNA and CDR2 SNTAGT. Trimming took 0 bases from V and 4 from J, leaving 12 bases between them. This CDR3 comprises 15 residues.

This clone is a singleton in its sample. V and J are TRBV6-5 and TRBJ1-5; 9 positions agree with TRBD1. V shed 6 bases, J shed 5 bases, and the junction held 5 bases outside the gene matches. The CDR3 runs to 14 residues. CDR1 is MNHEY, CDR2 SVGAGI, per germline. CDR3 sequence (DNA): TGTGCCAGCAGCCCCGGGACAGGGCATCAGCCCCAGCATTTT. As protein: CASSPGTGHQPQHF.

This clone showed up just a few times. The chain carries TRBV19 and TRBJ1-6; no firm D call. The CDR3 is 14 amino acids. CDR1 and CDR2 (germline): LNHDA, SQIVND (reference sequence). Trimming removed 3 bases at V and 2 bases at J, with 5 bases between. The CDR3 DNA sequence: TGTGCCAGTAGTATGGCAGCCTATAATTCACCCCTCCACTTT. Amino acids: CASSMAAYNSPLHF.

The chain couples TRBV9 to TRBJ2-1, with 7 bases aligning to TRBD2. The CDR3 loop spans 17 amino acids. With V trimmed by 5 bases and J by 0 bases, 11 bases remained unmatched. Per germline, CDR1 SGDLS and CDR2 YYNGEE. The CDR3 DNA reads TGTGCCAGCAGTGCGGGAGCCGCTTCGAGCTCCTACAATGAGCAGTTCTTC. This encodes CASSAGAASSSYNEQFF.

This chain links TRBV5-6 with TRBJ1-1; D perhaps matches TRBD1 (5 bases). The V and J ends lost 2 bases and 4 bases respectively, with 15 bases between them. The germline V gene has CDR1 SGHDT and CDR2 YYEEEE. The CDR3 loop spans 15 amino acids. The CDR3 reads CASSFLPGMSTEAFF. DNA for the CDR3: TGTGCCAGCAGCTTTCTTCCAGGGATGAGCACTGAAGCTTTCTTT.

The chain joins TRBV19 to TRBJ1-1, with D possibly TRBD1 on 5 matching bases. This CDR3 is built from 11 residues. The germline CDR1 and CDR2 sequences are LNHDA and SQIVND (reference sequence). V was pared by 3 bases and J by 8 bases, with 7 bases between. The CDR3 is CASSIRQEAFF. CDR3 DNA: TGTGCCAGTAGTATCCGACAGGAAGCTTTCTTT.

The rearrangement uses TRBV5-5 and TRBJ1-2, with a possible D match to TRBD1 (5 bases). The CDR3 runs 16 residues. The germline gives CDR1 SGHKS, CDR2 YYEKEE (reference sequence). V dropped 4 bases and J dropped 6 bases, with 22 bases sitting between them. CDR3 protein: CASSPHPGGGDDGYTF. CDR3 sequence (DNA): TGTGCCAGCAGCCCCCACCCGGGGGGGGGAGATGATGGCTACACCTTC.

The chain links TRBV6-1 to TRBJ2-5; a possible D gene is TRBD2 (5 bases). This CDR3 contains 11 residues. Germline V gene data show CDR1 as MNHNS and CDR2 as SASEGT. Trimming pared 7 bases from V and 5 bases from J, leaving 8 bases between. CDR3 amino acids: CASTGLETQYF. The CDR3 DNA follows: TGTGCCAGCACGGGGTTGGAGACCCAGTACTTC.

The chain links TRBV28 to TRBJ1-1; a possible D gene is TRBD1 (6 bases). In germline, CDR1 is MDHEN, CDR2 SYDVKM. Trimming took off 6 bases at V and 10 bases at J, with 15 bases between the two ends. CDR3 length: 12 residues. In DNA, the CDR3 is TGTGCCAGCAGCAAGACAGGTTCATCAGCTTTCTTT. Protein sequence: CASSKTGSSAFF.

In this sample, this clone turned up once. The genes are TRBV7-2 and TRBJ2-5; 13 bases fit TRBD2. There are 14 residues in the CDR3. V gave up 5 bases and J gave up 4 bases; unmatched junction bases: 1. Germline-derived CDR1 and CDR2 are SGHTA and FQGNSA. The CDR3 reads CASSRTSGGETQYF. CDR3 DNA: TGTGCCAGCAGCCGGACTAGCGGGGGAGAGACCCAGTACTTC.

This clone was detected a few times. This sequence joins TRBV7-9 and TRBJ1-3; D gene unclear. The CDR3 has 16 residues. Trimming removed 5 bases at V and 0 bases at J, with 14 bases between. Germline CDR1 and CDR2: SEHNR and FQNEAQ (reference sequence). CDR3 residues: CASSDYEPFSGNTIYF. In DNA, the CDR3 is TGTGCCAGCAGCGATTACGAGCCCTTCTCTGGAAACACCATATATTTT.

The V and J genes are TRBV6-6 and TRBJ1-2; D remains unclear. This CDR3 has 13 amino acids. CDR1 MNHNY and CDR2 SVGAGI come from the germline V gene (reference sequence). V dropped 3 bases and J dropped 0 bases, with 5 bases sitting between them. CDR3 nucleotides: TGTGCCAGCAGTTATTCGGCTAACTATGGCTACACCTTC. This gives the protein CASSYSANYGYTF.

The CDR3 sequence is CASSILTGGQETQYF. DNA for the CDR3: TGTGCCAGTAGTATACTAACAGGGGGCCAAGAGACCCAGTACTTC. V gene TRBV19 combines with J gene TRBJ2-5; 8 bases align to TRBD1. There are 15 residues in the CDR3. Germline V gives CDR1 LNHDA, CDR2 SQIVND (reference sequence). J was trimmed by 1 base and V by 2 bases; bases with no gene match: 3.

V gene TRBV19 combines with J gene TRBJ1-1; D unclear. This CDR3 is 14 amino acids long. CDR1 is LNHDA and CDR2 is SQIVND in the germline V gene (reference sequence). Trimming stripped 3 bases from V and 1 base from J, with 9 bases between. The CDR3 spells CASSMKGGNTEAFF. The CDR3 bases are TGTGCCAGTAGTATGAAGGGAGGGAACACTGAAGCTTTCTTT.

This clone showed up just a few times. This sequence joins TRBV9 and TRBJ1-4; 8 nucleotides agree with TRBD1. V was pared by 4 bases and J by 4 bases, with 6 bases of the junction left unmatched. This CDR3 is built from 15 residues. The germline gives CDR1 SGDLS, CDR2 YYNGEE. The CDR3 reads CASSTRQGFNEKLFF. The CDR3 bases are TGTGCCAGCAGCACTCGACAGGGGTTTAATGAAAAACTGTTTTTT.

The genes are TRBV6-5 and TRBJ2-2; no firm D call. This CDR3 region has 13 residues. Germline V CDR1 and CDR2: MNHEY, SVGAGI. Trimming removed 2 bases from V and 5 bases from J, with 6 bases in between. In DNA, the CDR3 is TGTGCCAGCAGTTACCTGACTACCGGGGAGCTGTTTTTT. Translated, it gives CASSYLTTGELFF.

This clone was seen only a few times. The chain has TRBV19 and TRBJ1-2, with D perhaps matching TRBD1 (5 bases). This CDR3 has 9 residues. CDR1 is LNHDA and CDR2 is SQIVND in the germline V gene (reference sequence). Between the trimmed V and J ends, which lost 9 bases and 9 bases, there was a span of 8 bases. The CDR3 nucleotides read TGTGCCAGCGGGGGAAGCTACACCTTC. Residues: CASGGSYTF.

The chain couples TRBV2 to TRBJ2-5; 7 nucleotides align to TRBD1. This CDR3 comprises 13 residues. V lost 4 bases and J lost 5; bases outside the gene matches: 4. Germline CDR1 SNHLY, CDR2 FYNNEI. This chain's CDR3 is CASSGQGGETQYF. CDR3 bases: TGTGCCAGCAGTGGACAGGGTGGGGAGACCCAGTACTTC.

Here the CDR3 DNA reads TGTGCCAGCAGTCTTTCCGGGAGATCCTACGAGCAGTACGTC. Amino acid sequence: CASSLSGRSYEQYV. This chain uses TRBV6-5 with TRBJ2-7; tentatively, D is TRBD2 (6 bases). The V gene's germline CDR1 is MNHEY and CDR2 SVGAGI. The V end lost 5 bases, the J end lost 1 base, and 12 bases lay between the germline ends. The length of the CDR3 is 14 residues.

This chain connects TRBV19 to TRBJ1-2; D might be TRBD1 (5 bases). CDR3 length: 14 residues. CDR1 and CDR2 from the germline V gene are LNHDA and SQIVND (reference sequence). V was cut by 5 bases and J by 7 bases, with 17 bases left in between. The chain's CDR3 is CASSFFAGMRGYTF. CDR3 bases: TGTGCCAGTAGTTTTTTTGCAGGGATGCGTGGCTACACCTTC.

The CDR3 protein is CASSEFRSEQYV. The CDR3 DNA is TGTGCCAGCAGTGAATTCCGGAGCGAGCAGTACGTC. The V and J genes are TRBV6-1 and TRBJ2-7, with D uncertain. Trimming pared 2 bases from V and 6 bases from J, leaving 8 bases between. The CDR3 loop spans 12 amino acids. Germline CDR1 is MNHNS and CDR2 is SASEGT.

This clone was picked up one time. This chain joins TRBV7-9 and TRBJ2-5; 8 positions match TRBD2. The germline CDR1 and CDR2 sequences are SEHNR and FQNEAQ (reference sequence). The V segment lost 6 bases and the J segment 10 bases; nucleotides outside the gene matches: 7. This CDR3 is 12 amino acids long. CDR3 residues: CASSLPGGIQYF. The CDR3 bases are TGTGCCAGCAGTCTTCCGGGGGGGATCCAGTACTTC.

This clone was seen a handful of times. V is TRBV6-6 and J is TRBJ1-1; 11 bases align to TRBD1. Looked up from germline, CDR1 is MNHNY and CDR2 is SVGAGI (reference sequence). This CDR3 has 16 amino acids. J was trimmed by 1 base and V by 5 bases; bases with no gene match: 6. The CDR3: CASSTGTGGWNTEAFF. In DNA, the CDR3 is TGTGCCAGCAGTACCGGGACAGGGGGATGGAACACTGAAGCTTTCTTT.

The chain joins TRBV6-5 to TRBJ2-2; 8 positions agree with TRBD2. The V gene end was trimmed by 6 bases and the J gene end by 4 bases; junction bases not matched to a gene: 7. Germline V CDR1 and CDR2: MNHEY, SVGAGI. The CDR3 contains 15 residues. The CDR3, as DNA: TGTGCCAGCAGGTGGACTAGCCCGCCCACCGGGGAGCTGTTTTTT. This sequence encodes CASRWTSPPTGELFF.

The chain is built from TRBV5-1 and TRBJ2-2, with 12 bases matching TRBD1. The junction had 12 bases not matched to a gene; V was cut back by 4 bases and J by 2 bases. Germline-derived CDR1 and CDR2 are SGHRS and YFSETQ. The CDR3 totals 19 residues. Here the CDR3 reads CASSPPRDRGRINTGELFF. The CDR3 region has the DNA TGCGCCAGCAGCCCCCCCCGGGACAGGGGGCGAATTAACACCGGGGAGCTGTTTTTT.

This chain links TRBV7-3 with TRBJ2-7; D perhaps matches TRBD1 (6 bases). CDR1 is SGHTA, CDR2 FQGTGA, per germline. Trimming removed 5 bases at V and 2 bases at J, with 10 bases between. The CDR3 spans 13 residues. For the CDR3, the DNA is TGTGCCAGCAGCATTGGGACACCCTACGAGCAGTACGTC. This gives the protein CASSIGTPYEQYV.

This clone has just one count. This chain uses TRBV9 with TRBJ2-3; 9 nucleotides line up with TRBD2. Looked up from germline, CDR1 is SGDLS and CDR2 is YYNGEE. This CDR3 has 15 residues. Trimming at V came to 3 bases and at J to 5 bases, leaving 7 bases not matched to a gene. Here the CDR3 DNA reads TGTGCCAGCAGCGAAGCAGCGGGGGGAAAAGATACGCAGTATTTT. Amino acids: CASSEAAGGKDTQYF.